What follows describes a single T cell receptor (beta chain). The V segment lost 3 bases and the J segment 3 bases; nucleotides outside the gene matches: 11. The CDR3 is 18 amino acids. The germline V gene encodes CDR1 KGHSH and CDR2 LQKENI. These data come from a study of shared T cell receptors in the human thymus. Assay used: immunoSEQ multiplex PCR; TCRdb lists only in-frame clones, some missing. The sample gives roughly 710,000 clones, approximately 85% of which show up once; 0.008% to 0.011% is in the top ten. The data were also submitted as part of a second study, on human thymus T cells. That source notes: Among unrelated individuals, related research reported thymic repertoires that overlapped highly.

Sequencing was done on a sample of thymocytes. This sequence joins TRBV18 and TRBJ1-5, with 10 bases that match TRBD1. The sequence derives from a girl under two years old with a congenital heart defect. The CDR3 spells CASSPGTGVGKFNQPQHF. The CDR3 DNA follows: TGTGCCAGCTCACCCGGGACAGGGGTTGGGAAATTCAATCAGCCCCAGCATTTT.